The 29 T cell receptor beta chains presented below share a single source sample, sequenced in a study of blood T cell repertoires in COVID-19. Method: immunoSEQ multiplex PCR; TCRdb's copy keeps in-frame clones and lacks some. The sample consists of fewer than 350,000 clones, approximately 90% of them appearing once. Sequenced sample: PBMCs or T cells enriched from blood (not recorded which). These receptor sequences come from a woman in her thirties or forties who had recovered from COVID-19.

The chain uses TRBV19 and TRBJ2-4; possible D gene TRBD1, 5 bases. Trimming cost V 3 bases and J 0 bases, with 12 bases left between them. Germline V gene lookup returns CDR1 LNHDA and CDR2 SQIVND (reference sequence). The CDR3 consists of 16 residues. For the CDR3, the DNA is TGTGCCAGTAGTATCCAGACAGAAATAGCCAAAAACATTCAGTACTTC. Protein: CASSIQTEIAKNIQYF. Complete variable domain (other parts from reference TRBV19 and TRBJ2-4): DGGITQSPKYLFRKEGQNVTLSCEQNLNHDAMYWYRQDPGQGLRLIYYSQIVNDFQKGDIAEGYSVSREKKESFPLTVTSAQKNPTAFYLCASSIQTEIAKNIQYFGAGTRLSVL.

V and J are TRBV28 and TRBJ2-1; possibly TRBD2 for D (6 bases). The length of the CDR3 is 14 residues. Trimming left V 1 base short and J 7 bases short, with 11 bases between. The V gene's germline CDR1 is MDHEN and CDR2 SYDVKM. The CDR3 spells CASSLSGVRNEQFF. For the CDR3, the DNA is TGTGCCAGCAGTTTATCGGGAGTTAGGAATGAGCAGTTCTTC. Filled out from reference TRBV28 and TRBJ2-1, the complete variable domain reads DVKVTQSSRYLVKRTGEKVFLECVQDMDHENMFWYRQDPGLGLRLIYFSYDVKMKEKGDIPEGYSVSREKKERFSLILESASTNQTSMYLCASSLSGVRNEQFFGPGTRLTVL.

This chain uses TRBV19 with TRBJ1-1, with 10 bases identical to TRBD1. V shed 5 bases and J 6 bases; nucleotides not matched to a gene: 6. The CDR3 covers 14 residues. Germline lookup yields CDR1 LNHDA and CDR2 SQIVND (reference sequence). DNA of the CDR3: TGTGCCAGTAGTGTCCGGGACAGGGGCGCTGAAGCTTTCTTT. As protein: CASSVRDRGAEAFF.

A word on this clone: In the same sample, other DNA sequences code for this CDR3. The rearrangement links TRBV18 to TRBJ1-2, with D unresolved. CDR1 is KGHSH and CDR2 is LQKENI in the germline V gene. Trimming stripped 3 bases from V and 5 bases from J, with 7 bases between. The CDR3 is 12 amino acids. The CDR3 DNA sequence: TGTGCCAGCTCACCTGGAGGTTATGGCTACACCTTC. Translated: CASSPGGYGYTF.

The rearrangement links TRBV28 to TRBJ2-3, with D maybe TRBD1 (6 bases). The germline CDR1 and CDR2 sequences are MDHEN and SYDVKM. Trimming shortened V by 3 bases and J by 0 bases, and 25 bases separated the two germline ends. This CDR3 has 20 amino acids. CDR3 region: CASSFLWGHLKTNSTDTQYF. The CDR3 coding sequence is TGTGCCAGCAGTTTTCTTTGGGGACACCTTAAGACTAATAGCACAGATACGCAGTATTTT.

The CDR3 DNA reads TGTGCCAGCAGCTCCCGCACTACTAGCCGCAATGAGCAGTTCTTC. Encoded protein: CASSSRTTSRNEQFF. V gene TRBV11-2 combines with J gene TRBJ2-1, with a tentative D call TRBD2 (6 bases). CDR3 length: 15 residues. Germline V lookup: CDR1 SGHAT, CDR2 FQNNGV. The germline V and J ends were trimmed by 4 bases and 6 bases, with 16 bases remaining between them. Using reference TRBV11-2 and TRBJ2-1 for the parts outside the CDR3, the full variable domain is EAGVAQSPRYKIIEKRQSVAFWCNPISGHATLYWYQQILGQGPKLLIQFQNNGVVDDSQLPKDRFSAERLKGVDSTLKIQPAKLEDSAVYLCASSSRTTSRNEQFFGPGTRLTVL.

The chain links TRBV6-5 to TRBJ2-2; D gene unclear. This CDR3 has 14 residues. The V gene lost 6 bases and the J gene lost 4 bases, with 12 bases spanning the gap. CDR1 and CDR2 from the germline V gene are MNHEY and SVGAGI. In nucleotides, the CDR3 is TGTGCCAGCAGCCGAAATCGGGTCACCGGGGAGCTGTTTTTT. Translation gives CASSRNRVTGELFF.

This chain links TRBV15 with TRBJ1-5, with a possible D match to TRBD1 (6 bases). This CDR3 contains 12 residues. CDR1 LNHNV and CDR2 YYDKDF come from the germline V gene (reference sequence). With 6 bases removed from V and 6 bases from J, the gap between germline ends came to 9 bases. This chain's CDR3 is CATRGGAQPQHF. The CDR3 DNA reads TGTGCCACCAGGGGGGGGGCTCAGCCCCAGCATTTT.

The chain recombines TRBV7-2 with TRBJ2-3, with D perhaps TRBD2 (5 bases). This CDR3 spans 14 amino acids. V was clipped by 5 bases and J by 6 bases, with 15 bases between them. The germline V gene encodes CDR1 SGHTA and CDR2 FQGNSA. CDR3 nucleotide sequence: TGTGCCAGCAGCCCAGAAGGAGAGGGTGATACGCAGTATTTT. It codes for CASSPEGEGDTQYF.

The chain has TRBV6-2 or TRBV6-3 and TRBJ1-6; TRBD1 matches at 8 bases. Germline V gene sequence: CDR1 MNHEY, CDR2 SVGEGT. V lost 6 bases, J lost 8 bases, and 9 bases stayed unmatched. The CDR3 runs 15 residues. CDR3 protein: CASSPRQGSDSPLHF. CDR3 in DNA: TGTGCCAGCAGCCCTAGACAGGGGTCGGATTCACCCCTCCACTTT.

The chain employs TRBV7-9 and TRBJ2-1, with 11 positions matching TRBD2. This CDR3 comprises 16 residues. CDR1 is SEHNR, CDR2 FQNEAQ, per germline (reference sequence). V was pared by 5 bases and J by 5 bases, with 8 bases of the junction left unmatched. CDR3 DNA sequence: TGTGCCAGCAGCCCCAAACTAGCGGGAGTGGACAATGAGCAGTTCTTC. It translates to CASSPKLAGVDNEQFF. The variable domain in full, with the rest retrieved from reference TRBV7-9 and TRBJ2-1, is DTGVSQNPRHKITKRGQNVTFRCDPISEHNRLYWYRQTLGQGPEFLTYFQNEAQLEKSRLLSDRFSAERPKGSFSTLEIQRTEQGDSAMYLCASSPKLAGVDNEQFFGPGTRLTVL.

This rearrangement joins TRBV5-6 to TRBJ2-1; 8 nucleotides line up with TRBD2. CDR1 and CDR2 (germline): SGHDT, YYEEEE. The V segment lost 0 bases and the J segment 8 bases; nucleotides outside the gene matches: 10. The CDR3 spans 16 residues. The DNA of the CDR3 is TGTGCCAGCAGCTTGGACACCGGGACTAGAATCTATGAGCAGTTCTTC. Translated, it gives CASSLDTGTRIYEQFF. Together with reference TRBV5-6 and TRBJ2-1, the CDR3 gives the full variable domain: DAGVTQSPTHLIKTRGQQVTLRCSPKSGHDTVSWYQQALGQGPQFIFQYYEEEERQRGNFPDRFSGHQFPNYSSELNVNALLLGDSALYLCASSLDTGTRIYEQFFGPGTRLTVL.

The CDR3 loop reads CASWSYHSYEQYF. CDR3 coding DNA: TGTGCCAGCTGGAGTTACCACTCCTACGAGCAGTACTTC. V and J are TRBV6-5 and TRBJ2-7; D not certain. This CDR3 comprises 13 residues. Per the germline V gene, CDR1 is MNHEY and CDR2 is SVGAGI. V shed 8 bases and J shed 0 bases, with 11 bases lying between them.

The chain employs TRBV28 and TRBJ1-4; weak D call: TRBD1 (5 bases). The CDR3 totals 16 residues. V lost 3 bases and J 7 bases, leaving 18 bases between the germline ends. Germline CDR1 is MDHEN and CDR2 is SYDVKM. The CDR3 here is CASSLNRGEWGEKLFF. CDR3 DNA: TGTGCCAGCAGTTTGAATCGGGGGGAGTGGGGTGAAAAACTGTTTTTT.

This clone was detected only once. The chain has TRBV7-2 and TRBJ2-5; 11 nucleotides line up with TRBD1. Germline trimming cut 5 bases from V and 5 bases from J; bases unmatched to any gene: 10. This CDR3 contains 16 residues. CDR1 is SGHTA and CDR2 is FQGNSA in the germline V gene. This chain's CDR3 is CASSPRTGGRSETQYF. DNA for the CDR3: TGTGCCAGCAGCCCTAGGACAGGGGGCCGGTCGGAGACCCAGTACTTC.

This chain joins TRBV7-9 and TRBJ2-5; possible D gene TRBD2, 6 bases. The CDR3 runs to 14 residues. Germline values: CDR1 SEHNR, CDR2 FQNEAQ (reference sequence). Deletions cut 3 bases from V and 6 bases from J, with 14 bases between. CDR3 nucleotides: TGTGCCAGCAGCTTTTCGGAGGGGTGGAAGACCCAGTACTTC. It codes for CASSFSEGWKTQYF.

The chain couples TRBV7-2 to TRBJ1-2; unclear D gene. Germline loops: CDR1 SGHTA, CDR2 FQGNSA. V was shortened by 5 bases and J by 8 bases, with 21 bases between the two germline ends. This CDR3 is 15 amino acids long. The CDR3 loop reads CASSPPPPGVGGYTF. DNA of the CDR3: TGTGCCAGCAGCCCCCCACCCCCCGGAGTTGGGGGCTACACCTTC.

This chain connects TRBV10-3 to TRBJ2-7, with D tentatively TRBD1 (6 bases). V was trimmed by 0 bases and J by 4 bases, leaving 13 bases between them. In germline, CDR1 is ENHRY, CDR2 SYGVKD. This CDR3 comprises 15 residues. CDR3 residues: CAISESSGGIYEQYF. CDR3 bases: TGTGCCATCAGTGAGTCGAGTGGGGGCATTTACGAGCAGTACTTC.

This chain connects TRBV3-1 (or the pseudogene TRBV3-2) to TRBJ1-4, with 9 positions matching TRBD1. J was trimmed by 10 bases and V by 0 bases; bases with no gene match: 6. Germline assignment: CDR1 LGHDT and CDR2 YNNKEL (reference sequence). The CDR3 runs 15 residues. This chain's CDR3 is CASSQDRDRDPKLFF. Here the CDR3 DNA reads TGTGCCAGCAGCCAAGATAGGGACAGGGACCCAAAACTGTTTTTT.

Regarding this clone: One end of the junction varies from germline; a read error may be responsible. The CDR3 reads CASSLTTSGPSYNEQFF. The CDR3 DNA follows: TGTGCCAGCAGTTTAACGACTAGCGGGCCTTCCTACAATGAACAGTTCTTC. The chain is built from TRBV28 and TRBJ2-1; 10 bases fit TRBD2. The germline CDR1 and CDR2 sequences are MDHEN and SYDVKM. The CDR3 extends over 17 amino acids.

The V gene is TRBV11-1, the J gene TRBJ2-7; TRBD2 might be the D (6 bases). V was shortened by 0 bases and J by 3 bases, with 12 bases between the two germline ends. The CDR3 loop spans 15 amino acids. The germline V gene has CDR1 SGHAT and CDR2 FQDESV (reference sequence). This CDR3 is CASSLAKVGGYEQYF. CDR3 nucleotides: TGTGCCAGCAGCTTAGCGAAGGTGGGAGGCTACGAGCAGTACTTC. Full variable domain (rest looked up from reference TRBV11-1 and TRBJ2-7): EAEVAQSPRYKITEKSQAVAFWCDPISGHATLYWYRQILGQGPELLVQFQDESVVDDSQLPKDRFSAERLKGVDSTLKIQPAELGDSAMYLCASSLAKVGGYEQYFGPGTRLTVT.

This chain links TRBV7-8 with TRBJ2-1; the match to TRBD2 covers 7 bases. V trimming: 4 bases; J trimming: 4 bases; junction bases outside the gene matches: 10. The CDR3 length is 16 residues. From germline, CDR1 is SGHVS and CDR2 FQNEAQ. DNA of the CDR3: TGTGCCAGCAGCTCGTCGTGGGGGGGGGAATACAATGAGCAGTTCTTC. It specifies CASSSSWGGEYNEQFF.

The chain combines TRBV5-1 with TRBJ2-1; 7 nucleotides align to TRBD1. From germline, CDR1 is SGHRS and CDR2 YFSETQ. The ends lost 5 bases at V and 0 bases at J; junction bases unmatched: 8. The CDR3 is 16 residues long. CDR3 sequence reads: CASSPGGDSSYNEQFF. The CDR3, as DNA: TGCGCCAGCAGTCCGGGTGGGGACAGCTCCTACAATGAGCAGTTCTTC.

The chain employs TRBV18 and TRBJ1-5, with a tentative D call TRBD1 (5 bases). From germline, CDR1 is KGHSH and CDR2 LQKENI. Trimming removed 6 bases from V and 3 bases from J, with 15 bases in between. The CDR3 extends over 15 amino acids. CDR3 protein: CASSRGQGTNQPQHF. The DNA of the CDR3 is TGTGCCAGCTCCCGCGGTCAGGGAACCAATCAGCCCCAGCATTTT.

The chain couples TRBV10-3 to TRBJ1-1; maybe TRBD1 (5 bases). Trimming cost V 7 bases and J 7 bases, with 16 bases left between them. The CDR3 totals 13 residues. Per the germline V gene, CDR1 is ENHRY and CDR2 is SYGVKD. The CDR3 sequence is CAIKWGGDGEAFF. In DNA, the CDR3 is TGTGCCATCAAATGGGGAGGGGACGGTGAAGCTTTCTTT.

The CDR3 DNA reads TGTGCCAGCAGCGTAGTTGCAGGGCCCGAAGAGACCCAGTACTTC. This encodes CASSVVAGPEETQYF. The genes are TRBV9 and TRBJ2-5; possible D gene TRBD1, 5 bases. There are 15 residues in the CDR3. Trimming cost V 0 bases and J 3 bases, with 12 bases left between them. Per germline, CDR1 SGDLS and CDR2 YYNGEE.

Written as DNA, the CDR3 is TGTGCCTGGAGTGTAAATGGCCCCAACTACGAGCAGTACTTC. It translates to CAWSVNGPNYEQYF. The chain is built from TRBV30 and TRBJ2-7; no clear D. CDR1 GTSNPN and CDR2 SVGIG come from the germline V gene (reference sequence). This CDR3 has 14 amino acids. Trimming took 0 bases from V and 3 from J, leaving 12 bases between them.

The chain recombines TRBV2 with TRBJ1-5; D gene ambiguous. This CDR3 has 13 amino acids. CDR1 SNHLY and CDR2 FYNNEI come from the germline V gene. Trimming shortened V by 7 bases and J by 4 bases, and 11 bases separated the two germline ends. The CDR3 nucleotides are TGTGCCAGCACGAGGGTTAGGAATCAGCCCCAGCATTTT. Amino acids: CASTRVRNQPQHF.

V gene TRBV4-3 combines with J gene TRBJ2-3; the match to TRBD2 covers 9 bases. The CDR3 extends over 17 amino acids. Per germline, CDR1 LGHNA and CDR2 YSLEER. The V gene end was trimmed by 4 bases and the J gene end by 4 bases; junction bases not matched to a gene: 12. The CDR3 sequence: CASSRAPAGGPADTQYF. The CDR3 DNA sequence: TGCGCCAGCAGCCGAGCGCCGGCGGGAGGGCCCGCAGATACGCAGTATTTT.